This T cell receptor beta chain was identified during a study of blood T cell repertoires in COVID-19. The CDR3 totals 15 residues. Trimming cost V 4 bases and J 5 bases, with 15 bases left between them. In germline, CDR1 is PRHDT, CDR2 FYEKMQ (reference sequence). This clone has a single count. Sequencing was performed with immunoSEQ multiplex PCR; in TCRdb, only in-frame clones are kept and a portion is missing. Counted here are some 350,000 clones, 75% to 90% occurring once; the ten biggest clones make up 1%. The clonotype originates from a young man who had recovered from COVID-19. This chain connects TRBV13 to TRBJ2-1; no definite D call. The specimen was PBMCs or T cells enriched from blood (not recorded which). CDR3 amino acids: CASSWQVAGNNEQFF. Written as DNA, the CDR3 is TGTGCCAGCAGCTGGCAGGTGGCAGGAAACAATGAGCAGTTCTTC.